This TCR beta chain was captured by sequencing in a study of CD8 T cells in ankylosing spondylitis (TCRdb year 2017). As for the study more broadly: The study profiled T cell receptor beta repertoires in healthy donors and ankylosing spondylitis patients to find disease-linked TCR variants. The full study cohort comprised about 24 ankylosing spondylitis patients and over a hundred healthy donors. Peripheral blood was sampled, and synovial fluid was also collected from ankylosing spondylitis patients.

Points the paper makes about the study in general: Some TCR beta motif variants had previously been reported in synovial fluid and blood of reactive arthritis patients, which suggested common disease-initiation mechanisms. Blood from ankylosing spondylitis patients appeared to be characterized by a TCR beta motif composed of under ten highly homologous amino acid variants. The disease-linked clones were reported to be significantly enriched in matched synovial fluid samples from ankylosing spondylitis patients. A CD8+ phenotype was shown by the disease-linked clones, which were found at relatively low frequencies in peripheral blood.

V is pared back by 0 bases and J by 1 base, with 9 bases lying between the germline termini. CDR3 length: 15 amino acids, cysteine to phenylalanine. Kept here is only the CDR3 DNA, which spans 45 bases and is read in frame from base 1. Sequencing relied on an Illumina HiSeq 2500. Quantitative 5'-RACE with molecular barcodes was the method used to prepare the TCR beta libraries. For the original study's pipeline: To identify disease-linked TCR variants, a new computational method was used, one built on a probabilistic model of VDJ rearrangement. TCRdb applied fastp at Q25 and MiXCR to the public reads, then kept only in-frame beta chains. Each entry is one CDR3 protein sequence, shown with its most common DNA and genes. V and J calls and clone size were set by TCRdb, not the authors. Recorded for this sample are 130,000 or so distinct CDR3 sequences; about 6.5% of them occurred a single time. The top ten clones comprise 9% to 15% of the sample.

This clonotype was seen at least ten times. This receptor's antigen is unknown. Base qualities are not at hand, and no much larger clone is one base apart. Recombination joined TRBV12-3 or TRBV12-4 with TRBJ2-5; the D segment cannot be called with confidence. Sequences were obtained from blood, either unsorted or a sorted T cell fraction (not recorded which). The sequence came from a male donor with ankylosing spondylitis or in good health (not recorded which). The base sequence is TGTGCCAGCAGTTTAGCGCGTGGTCCCCAAGAGACCCAGTACTTC. It encodes CASSLARGPQETQYF.